The 30 T cell receptor beta chains reported below all come from one sample, sequenced in a study of CD8 T cells in Susac syndrome (dated by TCRdb to the late 2010s). Receptor amplification or capture employed the immunoSEQ multiplex PCR assay. RNA was extracted with the RNeasy kit and roughly 0.45 to 1 ug was reverse transcribed using random hexamers. In-frame beta chains were kept once TCRdb had trimmed the public reads at Q25 with fastp and called clones with MiXCR. Each entry merges the rows of one CDR3 protein and shows their most common DNA and genes. For this sample there are roughly 120,000 distinct CDR3 sequences; around 95% appear just once. The leading ten clones occupy more than 0.095% of the sample. Sequences were obtained from CD4+ T cells from PBMCs. All receptors derive from a human donor in good health.

V usage is TRBV2 and J usage is TRBJ1-1; the D is unclear. The CDR3 runs 12 residues. Germline-derived CDR1 and CDR2 are SNHLY and FYNNEI. V lost 1 base to trimming and J lost 4 bases, with 4 bases between them. Here the CDR3 reads CASSEGPTEAFF. The CDR3 DNA reads as TGTGCCAGCAGTGAAGGGCCCACTGAAGCTTTCTTT.

The genes are TRBV7-2 and TRBJ1-5, with TRBD1 as a possible D gene (5 bases). Trimming took off 3 bases at V and 9 bases at J, with 12 bases between the two ends. The CDR3 sequence is 13 residues long. The germline gives CDR1 SGHTA, CDR2 FQGNSA. CDR3 coding DNA: TGTGCCAGCAGCTTCCAGGGAGAACCGCCCCAGCATTTT. It is translated as CASSFQGEPPQHF.

J is TRBJ2-2 and V is TRBV20-1; 11 bases align to TRBD2. V trimming: 6 bases; J trimming: 3 bases; junction bases outside the gene matches: 15. CDR1 is DFQATT and CDR2 is SNEGSKA in the germline V gene (reference sequence). The CDR3 runs to 18 residues. The CDR3 is CSALVPTSGSFDTGELFF. The CDR3 nucleotides read TGCAGTGCCCTCGTACCAACTAGCGGGAGTTTCGACACCGGGGAGCTGTTTTTT.

V and J are TRBV3-1 and TRBJ2-7, with a tentative D call TRBD2 (6 bases). The V end lost 5 bases, the J end lost 6 bases, and 11 bases lay between the germline ends. This CDR3 region has 12 residues. Germline-derived CDR1 and CDR2 are LGHDT and YNNKEL (reference sequence). This CDR3 reads CASSRTTTEQYF. The DNA of the CDR3 is TGTGCCAGCAGCAGGACTACCACCGAGCAGTACTTC.

This rearrangement joins TRBV20-1 to TRBJ2-5, with 7 bases fitting TRBD1. V lost 1 base, J lost 2 bases, and 7 bases stayed unmatched. Germline CDR1 DFQATT, CDR2 SNEGSKA (reference sequence). The CDR3 spans 15 residues. The CDR3 DNA is TGCAGTGCTAGAGCCGGATCGGGACAGCAAGAGACCCAGTACTTC. It encodes CSARAGSGQQETQYF.

This rearrangement joins TRBV7-2 to TRBJ2-2; D unresolved. There are 14 residues in the CDR3. The germline gives CDR1 SGHTA, CDR2 FQGNSA. The V and J ends lost 3 bases and 1 base respectively, with 6 bases between them. The CDR3 nucleotides are TGTGCCAGCAGCTTTAGACAGAACACCGGGGAGCTGTTTTTT. Its translation: CASSFRQNTGELFF.

This sequence joins TRBV2 and TRBJ1-1; D gene unclear. The CDR3 loop spans 13 amino acids. V lost 7 bases, J lost 10 bases, and 19 bases lay in between. CDR1 and CDR2 from the germline V gene are SNHLY and FYNNEI. The CDR3 loop reads CASIIDGTSIAFF. The CDR3 DNA sequence: TGTGCCAGCATTATAGACGGTACGAGCATAGCTTTCTTT.

The V call is TRBV5-1, the J call TRBJ2-7; D not resolved. The CDR3 has 15 amino acids. CDR1 and CDR2 from the germline V gene are SGHRS and YFSETQ. The ends were cut back, 0 bases at V and 0 bases at J, with 10 bases in the middle. As DNA, the CDR3 is TGCGCCAGCAGCTTGGAGACCTTCAGCTCCTACGAGCAGTACTTC. Protein sequence: CASSLETFSSYEQYF.

The chain couples TRBV7-9 to TRBJ2-5; 8 bases are a match to TRBD1. The CDR3 length is 14 residues. From germline, CDR1 is SEHNR and CDR2 FQNEAQ (reference sequence). The junction had 8 bases not matched to a gene; V was cut back by 4 bases and J by 7 bases. The CDR3 region is CASSSPGQGGTQYF. The CDR3 DNA reads as TGTGCCAGCAGCTCCCCCGGACAGGGCGGGACCCAGTACTTC.

The rearrangement joins TRBV7-2 to TRBJ1-5; D uncertain. The CDR3 is made up of 13 amino acids. Germline V CDR1 and CDR2: SGHTA, FQGNSA. Trimming stripped 1 base from V and 3 bases from J, with 4 bases between. CDR3 sequence: CASSLGFNQPQHF. The DNA for the CDR3 is TGTGCCAGCAGCTTAGGGTTCAATCAGCCCCAGCATTTT.

This sequence joins TRBV30 and TRBJ2-7; 10 bases match TRBD2. This CDR3 has 14 amino acids. V lost 0 bases, J lost 5 bases, and 4 bases stayed unmatched. Looked up from germline, CDR1 is GTSNPN and CDR2 is SVGIG (reference sequence). The CDR3 loop is CAWSVRLAGDEQYF. The CDR3 DNA reads as TGTGCCTGGAGTGTACGGCTAGCGGGAGACGAGCAGTACTTC.

This chain joins TRBV29-1 and TRBJ1-1; a possible D gene is TRBD1 (5 bases). The CDR3 contains 13 residues. CDR1 and CDR2 (germline): SQVTM, ANQGSEA. The V end was cut by 5 bases, the J end by 2 bases, with 12 bases between. The CDR3 region has the DNA TGCAGCGTTTATAGGACACTAAACACTGAAGCTTTCTTT. This sequence encodes CSVYRTLNTEAFF.

J is TRBJ2-3 and V is TRBV6-5; D gene uncertain. This CDR3 region has 15 residues. Germline V gene data show CDR1 as MNHEY and CDR2 as SVGAGI. The V gene lost 5 bases and the J gene lost 2 bases, with 14 bases spanning the gap. CDR3 region: CASSALQSFTDTQYF. CDR3 coding DNA: TGTGCCAGCAGTGCCCTACAGTCCTTCACAGATACGCAGTATTTT.

The J gene is TRBJ2-7, the V gene TRBV12-3 or TRBV12-4, with D possibly called TRBD1 or TRBD2 (6 bases each). The length of the CDR3 is 15 residues. Trimming took 3 bases from V and 0 from J, leaving 12 bases between them. The CDR3 spells CASSFGGLPSYEQYF. DNA of the CDR3: TGTGCCAGCAGTTTTGGGGGGCTTCCCTCCTACGAGCAGTACTTC.

This sequence joins TRBV5-4 and TRBJ2-3; D is possibly TRBD2 (6 bases). V shed 3 bases and J shed 6 bases, with 20 bases lying between them. Germline V gives CDR1 SGHNT, CDR2 YYREEE (reference sequence). This CDR3 has 16 residues. CDR3 protein: CASSSGGGASADTQYF. The CDR3 DNA follows: TGTGCCAGCAGCTCCGGTGGTGGGGCTAGCGCGGATACGCAGTATTTT.

This chain uses TRBV18 with TRBJ2-6; D is ambiguous. Germline V gene data show CDR1 as KGHSH and CDR2 as LQKENI. Deletions cut 4 bases from V and 0 bases from J, with 4 bases between. The CDR3 contains 14 residues. In DNA form, the CDR3 reads TGTGCCAGCTCACGGGTCTCTGGGGCCAACGTCCTGACTTTC. Translating gives CASSRVSGANVLTF.

The V gene is TRBV28, the J gene TRBJ1-2, with a possible D match to TRBD1 (5 bases). This CDR3 has 12 residues. CDR1 and CDR2 from the germline V gene are MDHEN and SYDVKM. V lost 8 bases and J lost 4, with 11 bases in between. The CDR3 spells CASESGFYGYTF. The CDR3 DNA reads TGTGCCAGCGAATCAGGGTTCTATGGCTACACCTTC.

This clonotype was counted a single time. The chain carries TRBV4-2 and TRBJ1-6, with D unresolved. Trimming pared 0 bases from V and 10 bases from J, leaving 13 bases between. CDR1 and CDR2 from the germline V gene are LGHNA and YNFKEQ. The CDR3 has 15 residues. The CDR3 DNA is TGTGCCAGCAGCCAAGAGGATGCTTCCAACTCACCCCTCCACTTT. Protein product: CASSQEDASNSPLHF.

The chain has TRBV7-9 and TRBJ1-6; unclear D gene. Germline V gene sequence: CDR1 SEHNR, CDR2 FQNEAQ (reference sequence). This CDR3 contains 14 residues. The V end lost 5 bases, the J end lost 7 bases, and 12 bases lay between the germline ends. CDR3 protein: CASSLRQQNSPLHF. For the CDR3, the DNA is TGTGCCAGCAGCCTACGGCAACAAAATTCACCCCTCCACTTT.

The chain employs TRBV6-1 and TRBJ1-5; 7 nucleotides match TRBD1. This CDR3 spans 17 amino acids. Germline CDR1 reads MNHNS; CDR2 reads SASEGT. The V segment lost 5 bases and the J segment 0 bases; nucleotides outside the gene matches: 10. Written as DNA, the CDR3 is TGTGCCAGCAGTAAACCGCCGGGACAGTTTAGCAATCAGCCCCAGCATTTT. Translated: CASSKPPGQFSNQPQHF.

The rearrangement links TRBV28 to TRBJ1-4, with D perhaps TRBD1 (5 bases). In germline, CDR1 is MDHEN, CDR2 SYDVKM. The CDR3 contains 15 residues. Trimming shortened V by 2 bases and J by 8 bases, and 15 bases separated the two germline ends. Here the CDR3 DNA reads TGTGCCAGCAGTTTAGGAGGGGCAGTAGGCGAAAAACTGTTTTTT. Amino acids: CASSLGGAVGEKLFF.

Only one count was recorded for this clonotype. This rearrangement joins TRBV7-3 to TRBJ2-3; D not certain. Deletions cut 1 base from V and 1 base from J, with 6 bases between. In germline, CDR1 is SGHTA, CDR2 FQGTGA. The CDR3 has 14 amino acids. CDR3 in DNA: TGTGCCAGCAGCTTAAGTCTAGGCACAGATACGCAGTATTTT. Amino acid sequence: CASSLSLGTDTQYF. The full variable domain, completed using reference TRBV7-3 and TRBJ2-3, is GAGVSQTPSNKVTEKGKYVELRCDPISGHTALYWYRQSLGQGPEFLIYFQGTGAADDSGLPNDRFFAVRPEGSVSTLKIQRTERGDSAVYLCASSLSLGTDTQYFGPGTRLTVL.

The V call is TRBV20-1, the J call TRBJ1-2, with unresolved D. Germline CDR1 and CDR2: DFQATT and SNEGSKA (reference sequence). The V and J ends lost 0 bases and 0 bases respectively, with 8 bases between them. This CDR3 is 14 amino acids long. The CDR3 sequence is CSARDGTANYGYTF. The CDR3, as DNA: TGCAGTGCTAGAGATGGTACAGCTAACTATGGCTACACCTTC.

J is TRBJ1-3 and V is TRBV12-3 or TRBV12-4, with D possibly matching TRBD1 (5 bases). V gave up 3 bases and J gave up 2 bases, with 8 bases separating them. This CDR3 comprises 14 residues. The CDR3: CASSLGGTGNTIYF. The CDR3 DNA reads as TGTGCCAGCAGTTTGGGGGGAACTGGAAACACCATATATTTT.

This chain joins TRBV7-8 and TRBJ2-7, with 13 bases matching TRBD2. After removal of 0 bases from V and 1 base from J, the junction contained 9 bases not matched to a gene. Germline assignment: CDR1 SGHVS and CDR2 FQNEAQ. The CDR3 spans 19 residues. CDR3 protein: CASSLAVATSGRWSYEQYF. The CDR3 nucleotides read TGTGCCAGCAGCTTAGCCGTGGCGACTAGCGGGAGGTGGTCCTACGAGCAGTACTTC.

The V and J genes are TRBV19 and TRBJ1-2; 7 nucleotides line up with TRBD1. V lost 6 bases and J lost 8; bases outside the gene matches: 12. Per germline, CDR1 LNHDA and CDR2 SQIVND (reference sequence). The CDR3 is made up of 14 amino acids. The CDR3 region has the DNA TGTGCCAGTAGCGTAACCGGGACAGCGAACGGCTACACCTTC. This encodes CASSVTGTANGYTF.

The chain carries TRBV7-6 and TRBJ2-3, with D possibly matching TRBD2 (5 bases). The CDR3 extends over 15 amino acids. V lost 5 bases and J 3 bases, leaving 15 bases between the germline ends. The germline V gene has CDR1 SGHVS and CDR2 FNYEAQ. CDR3 nucleotide sequence: TGTGCCAGCAGCCCGGCCGGGGATGTAACAGATACGCAGTATTTT. It translates to CASSPAGDVTDTQYF.

This chain connects TRBV27 to TRBJ1-1; the match to TRBD1 covers 11 bases. CDR1 and CDR2 from the germline V gene are MNHEY and SMNVEV (reference sequence). This CDR3 has 15 residues. Trimming took 7 bases from V and 8 from J; bases not matched to a gene: 12. The CDR3 sequence is CASTTGQGAIAEAFF. CDR3 bases: TGTGCCAGCACGACAGGACAGGGGGCGATAGCGGAAGCTTTCTTT.

The chain recombines TRBV7-8 with TRBJ2-3, with unresolved D. Germline-derived CDR1 and CDR2 are SGHVS and FQNEAQ. The CDR3 loop spans 12 amino acids. Trimming cost V 5 bases and J 6 bases, with 9 bases left between them. The CDR3 region is CASSTIHDTQYF. Written as DNA, the CDR3 is TGTGCCAGCAGCACCATCCACGATACGCAGTATTTT.

This chain connects TRBV29-1 to TRBJ2-5, with a weak D call TRBD2 (5 bases). The CDR3 is 17 residues long. Trimming took off 4 bases at V and 3 bases at J, with 24 bases between the two ends. The germline CDR1 and CDR2 sequences are SQVTM and ANQGSEA. The CDR3 here is CSVAGINTSPGKETQYF. CDR3 nucleotides: TGCAGCGTTGCCGGGATAAACACTTCCCCTGGGAAAGAGACCCAGTACTTC.